The clone carrying this T cell receptor beta chain has only a few counts. This CDR3 contains 15 residues. Germline values: CDR1 DFQATT, CDR2 SNEGSKA (reference sequence). Construction of the TCRbeta library involved unique molecular identifiers. TCRdb reprocessed the PCR reads with MiXCR, giving one entry per CDR3 protein. The sample includes some 500,000 distinct CDR3 sequences, approximately 20% of them seen just once. This entry comes from a study of T-cell reconstitution after alpha-beta-depleted transplantation in children. The sample consisted of PBMCs from the stem cell graft donor, taken from the stem cell graft. The source is a human donor who donated a stem cell graft to a child with acute lymphoblastic leukemia. The genes are TRBV20-1 and TRBJ2-1, with TRBD2 identical over 7 bases. The CDR3 nucleotides read TGCAGCGGGTTAATAGCGGGCGGCTCCTACAATGAGCAGTTCTTC. This sequence encodes CSGLIAGGSYNEQFF.